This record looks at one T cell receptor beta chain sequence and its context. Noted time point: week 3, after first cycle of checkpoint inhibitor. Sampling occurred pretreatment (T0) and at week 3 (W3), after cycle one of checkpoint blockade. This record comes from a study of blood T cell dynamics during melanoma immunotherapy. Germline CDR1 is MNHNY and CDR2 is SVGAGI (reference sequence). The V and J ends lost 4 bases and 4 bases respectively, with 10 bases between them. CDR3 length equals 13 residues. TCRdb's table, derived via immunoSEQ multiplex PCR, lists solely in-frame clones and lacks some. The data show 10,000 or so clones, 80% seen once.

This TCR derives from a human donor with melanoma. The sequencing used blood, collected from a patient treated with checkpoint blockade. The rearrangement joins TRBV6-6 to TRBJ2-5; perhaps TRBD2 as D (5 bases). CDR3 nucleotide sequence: TGTGCCAGCAGTTTAGCGAAGGGAGAGACCCAGTACTTC. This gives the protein CASSLAKGETQYF.